Listed below are T cell receptor beta chains from one sample, sequenced in a study of cytomegalovirus exposure and HLA in healthy donors. Sequencing used immunoSEQ multiplex PCR; TCRdb keeps in-frame clones, though not all of them. In the table there are some 150,000 clones, 80% of which are singletons. Sequenced material: PBMCs. Receptor source: a middle-aged woman in good health and CMV-seropositive. Each CDR3 is given with its conserved first and last residue. D genes are given only for firm matches. Rows may omit the clone size; those that give it use once, few, many or a size class.

DNA	CDR3	J	D	V	size
TGTGCCAGCACCCCCCGCGGCGGATCCTACAATGAGCAGTTCTTC	CASTPRGGSYNEQFF	TRBJ2-1	NA	TRBV27	NA
TGTGCCAGCAGCGTAGAGTTGGCGGGAGTTGGGTACAATGAGCAGTTCTTC	CASSVELAGVGYNEQFF	TRBJ2-1	TRBD2	TRBV9	NA
TGTGCCAGCAGCCACCCGGGAGGAATCACAGATACGCAGTATTTT	CASSHPGGITDTQYF	TRBJ2-3	TRBD2	TRBV27	once
TGCAGTGCTAGACTGCAGGGGACCCAGTACTTC	CSARLQGTQYF	TRBJ2-5	NA	TRBV20-1	few
TGTGCCAGCAGCAGGACAGCCACTAACTATGGCTACACCTTC	CASSRTATNYGYTF	TRBJ1-2	NA	TRBV27	NA
TGTGCCAGTAGCCGCGGAGCGGGGATCAACTATGGCTACACCTTC	CASSRGAGINYGYTF	TRBJ1-2	NA	TRBV19	NA
TGTGCCAGCAGCTTGGGACTGACCTACGAGCAGTACTTC	CASSLGLTYEQYF	TRBJ2-7	NA	TRBV11-1	NA
TGTGCCAGCAGTTTCCTCCCTAAAGAGACCCAGTACTTC	CASSFLPKETQYF	TRBJ2-5	NA	TRBV27	once
TGTGCCAGCAGCCGGACTTCGGGCGTTCGGACCCAGTACTTC	CASSRTSGVRTQYF	TRBJ2-5	NA	TRBV4-2	once
TGTGCCAGCAGCCGGGACAGCCGAAGAGAGACCCAGTACTTC	CASSRDSRRETQYF	TRBJ2-5	TRBD1	TRBV14	NA
TGTGCCAGCTCGCCGGGGGAGTGGTACGAGCAGTACTTC	CASSPGEWYEQYF	TRBJ2-7	NA	TRBV2	NA
TGCGCCAGCAGTAGGGGGATCCGCACAGATACGCAGTATTTT	CASSRGIRTDTQYF	TRBJ2-3	NA	TRBV10-2	NA
TGTGCCCTGTTAGGCGGGAGTACCCATGAGCAGTTCTTC	CALLGGSTHEQFF	TRBJ2-1	TRBD2	TRBV30	NA
TGTGCCAGCGGGAGGGAGGGATCACTGGGTGGCTACACCTTC	CASGREGSLGGYTF	TRBJ1-2	NA	TRBV7-2	NA
TGTGCCAGCAGTTTTCGGGCAGGGGACACTGAAGCTTTCTTT	CASSFRAGDTEAFF	TRBJ1-1	NA	TRBV28	once
TGTGCCAGCAGCCACCAGTACGAGCAGTACTTC	CASSHQYEQYF	TRBJ2-7	NA	TRBV11-2	NA
TGTGCCTGGCTACAGGGGCTGGAAAACACCATATATTTT	CAWLQGLENTIYF	TRBJ1-3	TRBD1	TRBV30	few
TGCGCCAGCAGCCAAGGCAGGGAGGGTCCATACTATGGCTACACCTTC	CASSQGREGPYYGYTF	TRBJ1-2	NA	TRBV4-1	NA
TGTGCCAGCAGCTCCCCGGACAGGGGCTACGAGCAGTACTTC	CASSSPDRGYEQYF	TRBJ2-7	TRBD1	TRBV7-6	NA
TGCGCCAGCAGCCAAGGACAGGGGATAACTGGGGCCAACGTCCTGACTTTC	CASSQGQGITGANVLTF	TRBJ2-6	TRBD1	TRBV4-1	once
TGTGCCAGCAGGAGACGCGGGGCCTACAATCAGCCCCAGCATTTT	CASRRRGAYNQPQHF	TRBJ1-5	NA	TRBV28	NA
TGTGCCAGTAGTCTCGGGGAGGGGGTCACCGGGGAGCTGTTTTTT	CASSLGEGVTGELFF	TRBJ2-2	NA	TRBV19	NA
TGTGCCAGCAGCGTTAGCTCGAACACTGAAGCTTTCTTT	CASSVSSNTEAFF	TRBJ1-1	NA	TRBV6-4	NA
TGTGCCAGCAGTTACGTAACTAGCGGGCGCCAAAATGAGCAGTTCTTC	CASSYVTSGRQNEQFF	TRBJ2-1	TRBD2	TRBV6-5	NA
TGTGCCTGGACCCGCGGGAGGGCCCAAGAGACCCAGTACTTC	CAWTRGRAQETQYF	TRBJ2-5	TRBD2	TRBV30	NA
TGTGCCAGCAGCTCGGGACAGTTTAACTATGGCTACACCTTC	CASSSGQFNYGYTF	TRBJ1-2	TRBD1	TRBV11-2	NA
TGTGCCTGGGAAGGGGGACTAGCGGAACAAGAGACCCAGTACTTC	CAWEGGLAEQETQYF	TRBJ2-5	TRBD2	TRBV30	NA
TGTGCCAGCAGCAAACTAGCGGGAGGGCTCTACGAGCAGTACTTC	CASSKLAGGLYEQYF	TRBJ2-7	TRBD2	TRBV7-8	NA
TGTGCCAGCTCACCAAATCCGTCTTCCAGGACAGGGCAGTACTTC	CASSPNPSSRTGQYF	TRBJ2-7	TRBD1	TRBV18	few